This record looks at one TCR beta chain sequence and its context. Sequenced by immunoSEQ multiplex PCR; TCRdb stores in-frame clones only, minus some. Of under 90,000 clones in the sample, under 95% were seen once. This sample is drawn from a study of technical replicates of blood from several donors. V gave up 4 bases and J gave up 0 bases, with 10 bases separating them. The CDR3 loop spans 13 amino acids. Germline V gives CDR1 SQVTM, CDR2 ANQGSEA. The rearrangement joins TRBV29-1 to TRBJ2-7; D ambiguous. The material sequenced was T cells isolated from PBMCs. This sequence was found in a human donor in good health. The CDR3 region has the DNA TGCAGCGTTGTCACACGGAGCTCCTACGAGCAGTACTTC. It is translated as CSVVTRSSYEQYF.